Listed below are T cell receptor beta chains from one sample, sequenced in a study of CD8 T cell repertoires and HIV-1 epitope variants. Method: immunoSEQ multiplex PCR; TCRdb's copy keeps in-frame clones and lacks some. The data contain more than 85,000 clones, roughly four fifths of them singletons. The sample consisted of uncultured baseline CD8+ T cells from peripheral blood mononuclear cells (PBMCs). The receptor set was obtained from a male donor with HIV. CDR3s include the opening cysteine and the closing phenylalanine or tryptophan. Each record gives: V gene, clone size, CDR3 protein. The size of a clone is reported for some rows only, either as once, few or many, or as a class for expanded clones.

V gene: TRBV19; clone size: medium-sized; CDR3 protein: CASRPGPTDTQYF
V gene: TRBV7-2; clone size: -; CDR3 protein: CASSPGLHTDTQYF
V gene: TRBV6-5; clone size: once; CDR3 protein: CASRKGEAGNTIYF
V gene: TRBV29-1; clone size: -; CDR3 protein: CSVDGSSGANVLTF
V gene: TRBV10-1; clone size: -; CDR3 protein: CATGGGQTNTEAFF
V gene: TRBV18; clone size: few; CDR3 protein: CASSPPGFNDSPLHF
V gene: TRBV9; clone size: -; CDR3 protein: CASSPGQVSGNTIYF
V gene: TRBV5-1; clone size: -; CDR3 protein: CASSLAGRQETQYF
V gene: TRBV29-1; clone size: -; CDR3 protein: CSVDGGTGNTIYF
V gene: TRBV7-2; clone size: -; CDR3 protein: CASSLGQGVVNTEAFF
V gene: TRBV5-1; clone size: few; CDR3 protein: CASSLESLGEQYF
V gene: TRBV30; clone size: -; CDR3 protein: CAWSIGGLSTDTQYF
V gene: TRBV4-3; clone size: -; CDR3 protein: CASSHEGAGYNEQFF
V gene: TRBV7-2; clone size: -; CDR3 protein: CASSSGAGGGELFF
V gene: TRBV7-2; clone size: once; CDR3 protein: CASTLRGEGRNEQYF
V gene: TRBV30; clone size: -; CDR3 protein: CAWGDRYNQPQHF
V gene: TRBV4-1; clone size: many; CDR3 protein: CASSSLVGNEQFF
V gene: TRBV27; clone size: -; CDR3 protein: CASSLLTGSGYTF
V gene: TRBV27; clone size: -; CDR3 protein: CASSPRRQGYNTEAFF
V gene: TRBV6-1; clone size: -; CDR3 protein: CASRATGGSGQPQHF
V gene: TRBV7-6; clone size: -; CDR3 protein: CASSLGGSSSYEQYF
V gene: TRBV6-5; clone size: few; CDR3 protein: CASTGRNYGYTF
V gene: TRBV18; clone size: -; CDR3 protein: CASSPAGAAMMGAKNIQYF
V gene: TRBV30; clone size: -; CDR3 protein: CAWSAVVGGTDTQYF
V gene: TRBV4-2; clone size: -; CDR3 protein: CASSPRTGEDEKLFF
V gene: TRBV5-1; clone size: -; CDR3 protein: CASSLRTGVNEQFF
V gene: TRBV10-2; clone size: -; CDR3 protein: CASSETGGNNSPLHF
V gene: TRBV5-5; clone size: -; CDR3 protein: CASSLKGQGVNTGELFF
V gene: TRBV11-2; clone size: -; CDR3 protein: CASSPGLAGGQETQYF
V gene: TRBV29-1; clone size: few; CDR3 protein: CSWEGVSTEAFF
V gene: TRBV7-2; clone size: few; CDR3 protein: CASRDRVQETQYF
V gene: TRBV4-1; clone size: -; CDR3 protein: CASGTSGRLNNEQFF
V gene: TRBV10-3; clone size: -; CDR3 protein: CAISQGTYEQYF
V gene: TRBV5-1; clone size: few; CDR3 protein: CASREGQVGTEAFF
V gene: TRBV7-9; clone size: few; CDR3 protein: CASSQTGVAEAFF
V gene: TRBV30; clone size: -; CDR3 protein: CAWAGRQGKEKLFF
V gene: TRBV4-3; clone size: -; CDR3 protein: CASSQPGLAGGPECYEQYF
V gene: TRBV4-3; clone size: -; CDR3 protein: CASSQGGGSLGGNEQFF
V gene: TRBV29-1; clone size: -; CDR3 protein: CSVERENTQYF
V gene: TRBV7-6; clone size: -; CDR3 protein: CASSPAGAPPGNTIYF